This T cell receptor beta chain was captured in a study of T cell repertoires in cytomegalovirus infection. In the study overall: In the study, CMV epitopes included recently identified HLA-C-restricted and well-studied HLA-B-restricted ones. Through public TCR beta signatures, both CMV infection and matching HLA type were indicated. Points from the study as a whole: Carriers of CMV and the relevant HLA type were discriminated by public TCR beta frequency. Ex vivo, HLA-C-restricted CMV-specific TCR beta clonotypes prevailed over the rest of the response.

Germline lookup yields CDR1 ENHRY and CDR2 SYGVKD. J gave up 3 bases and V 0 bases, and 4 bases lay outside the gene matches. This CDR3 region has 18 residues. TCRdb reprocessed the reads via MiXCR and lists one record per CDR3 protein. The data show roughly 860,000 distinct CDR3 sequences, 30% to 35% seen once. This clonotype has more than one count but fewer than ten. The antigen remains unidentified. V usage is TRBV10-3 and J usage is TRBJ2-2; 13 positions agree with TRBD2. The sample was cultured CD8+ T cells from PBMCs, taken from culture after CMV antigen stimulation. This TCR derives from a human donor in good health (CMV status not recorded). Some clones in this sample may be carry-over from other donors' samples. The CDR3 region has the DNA TGTGCCATCAGTGAGTCCGGGACTAGCGGGGCGGACACCGGGGAGCTGTTTTTT. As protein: CAISESGTSGADTGELFF.